Listed here is a single TCR beta chain. The antigen is unknown. The data are from a study of shared clonotypes between healthy human individuals. Across the whole study: The people who gave samples were a couple of women and a few men aged 18 to 49.

The study's findings and limits: Sequencing depth was a factor that was expected to affect clonotype sharing among donors.

Samples left unsorted employed roughly 90 million PBMCs for genomic DNA. Clones were sequenced by immunoSEQ multiplex PCR, and TCRdb holds only the in-frame ones, with some missing. Counted here are about 470,000 clones, roughly three quarters occurring once; the ten biggest clones make up roughly an eighth. Sequenced input: PBMCs. This TCR came from a woman aged 40 to 50 in good health. Some clones in this sample may be carry-over from other donors' samples.

In DNA form, the CDR3 reads TGTGCCAGTAGTATACCGGGACTAGCGGAGGAGCAGTACTTC. Amino acids: CASSIPGLAEEQYF. V and J are TRBV19 and TRBJ2-7, with TRBD2 matching over 11 bases. V gave up 2 bases and J gave up 7 bases; unmatched junction bases: 4. The germline gives CDR1 LNHDA, CDR2 SQIVND (reference sequence). The CDR3 is 14 residues long.